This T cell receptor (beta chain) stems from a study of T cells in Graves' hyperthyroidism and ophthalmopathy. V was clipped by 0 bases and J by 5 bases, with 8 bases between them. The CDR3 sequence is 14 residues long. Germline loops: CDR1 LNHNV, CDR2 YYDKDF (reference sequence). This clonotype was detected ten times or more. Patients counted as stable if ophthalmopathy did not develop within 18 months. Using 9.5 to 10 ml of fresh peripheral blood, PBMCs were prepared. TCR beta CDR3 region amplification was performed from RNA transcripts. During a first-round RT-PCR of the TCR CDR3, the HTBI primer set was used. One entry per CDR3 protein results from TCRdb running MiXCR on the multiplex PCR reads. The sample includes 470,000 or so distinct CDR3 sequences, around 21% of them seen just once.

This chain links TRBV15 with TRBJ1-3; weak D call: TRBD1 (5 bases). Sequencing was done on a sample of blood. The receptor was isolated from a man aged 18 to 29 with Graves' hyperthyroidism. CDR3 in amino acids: CATSRDGGRNTIYF. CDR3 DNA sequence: TGTGCCACCAGCAGAGACGGGGGTCGAAACACCATATATTTT.